The 21 T cell receptor beta chains presented below share a single source sample, sequenced in a study of T cells in Graves' hyperthyroidism and ophthalmopathy. RNA transcripts served as the template for amplifying TCR beta CDR3 regions. First-round RT-PCR of the TCR CDR3 relied on the HTBI primer set. Each CDR3 protein is one row after TCRdb ran MiXCR on the multiplex PCR reads. The repertoire holds a few hundred thousand distinct CDR3 sequences, with about 13% as singletons. Specimen: blood. These receptors all stem from a woman aged 18-29 years with Graves' hyperthyroidism.

CDR3 loop: CATETTGGGYEQYF. DNA for the CDR3: TGTGCCACCGAAACAACAGGGGGCGGGTACGAGCAGTACTTC. The chain joins TRBV6-1 to TRBJ2-7; 9 bases line up with TRBD1. Looked up from germline, CDR1 is MNHNS and CDR2 is SASEGT. V was pared by 10 bases and J by 4 bases, with 11 bases of the junction left unmatched. The CDR3 consists of 14 residues.

This clonotype was seen many times. The rearrangement joins TRBV6-2 or TRBV6-3 to TRBJ1-1; TRBD1 might be the D (5 bases). Looked up from germline, CDR1 is MNHEY and CDR2 is SVGEGT. The CDR3 runs 18 residues. V gave up 4 bases and J gave up 3 bases, with 24 bases separating them. CDR3 in amino acids: CASSSPLWIWGEDTEAFF. CDR3 sequence (DNA): TGTGCCAGCAGTTCCCCACTTTGGATATGGGGCGAGGACACTGAAGCTTTCTTT.

A few counts support this clonotype. Likely a read error: the CDR3 ends without its conserved phenylalanine or tryptophan. The DNA for the CDR3 is TGTGCCAGCAGTGAACACGCCAGGGCAGCAGGGAACACTGAAGCTTTCCTT. The encoded protein is CASSEHARAAGNTEAFL. This chain joins TRBV6-1 and TRBJ1-1, with TRBD1 as a possible D gene (5 bases). The V end was cut by 2 bases, the J end by 1 base, with 17 bases between. Germline CDR1 MNHNS, CDR2 SASEGT. The CDR3 is 17 residues long.

This clonotype has just a few counts. This clone may be a read error of a much larger clone one base away. The chain links TRBV3-1 to TRBJ1-2; D uncertain. The germline gives CDR1 LGHDT, CDR2 YNNKEL (reference sequence). The CDR3 length is 12 residues. The CDR3 is CASSQWGSGCTF. DNA for the CDR3: TGTGCCAGCAGCCAATGGGGTTCTGGCTGCACCTTC.

This clonotype was counted ten times or more. The V call is TRBV6-1, the J call TRBJ1-5; D call uncertain. The CDR3 runs 13 residues. Trimming cost V 2 bases and J 5 bases, with 7 bases left between them. The germline gives CDR1 MNHNS, CDR2 SASEGT. The CDR3 loop is CASSESGDQPQHF. CDR3 DNA: TGTGCCAGCAGTGAATCGGGCGATCAGCCCCAGCATTTT.

This clonotype was seen at least ten times. The chain joins TRBV28 to TRBJ2-4, with 8 bases fitting TRBD2. The germline V gene has CDR1 MDHEN and CDR2 SYDVKM. V lost 6 bases to trimming and J lost 2 bases; unmatched junction nucleotides: 12. This CDR3 has 17 amino acids. The CDR3 DNA is TGTGCCAGCAGCTCCCCGGGACTAGTCAGGTCCAAAAACATTCAGTACTTC. Translation gives CASSSPGLVRSKNIQYF.

This clonotype appeared a few times. This chain connects TRBV6-2 or TRBV6-3 to TRBJ2-1, with D perhaps matching TRBD1 or TRBD2 (6 bases each). V was clipped by 7 bases and J by 3 bases, with 22 bases between them. Germline CDR1 and CDR2: MNHEY and SVGEGT. CDR3 length: 17 residues. CDR3 loop: CASTRGGGRALYNEQFF. CDR3 in DNA: TGTGCCAGCACCCGAGGAGGGGGGCGGGCTCTCTACAATGAGCAGTTCTTC.

The sample holds many counts of this clonotype. The rearrangement links TRBV27 to TRBJ1-1; D is ambiguous. Trimming removed 6 bases at V and 5 bases at J, with 13 bases between. CDR3 length equals 13 residues. Germline CDR1 MNHEY, CDR2 SMNVEV (reference sequence). DNA for the CDR3: TGTGCCAGCAGGCCGCCGGGTCTTACTGAAGCTTTCTTT. This gives the protein CASRPPGLTEAFF.

Only a few counts were recorded for this clonotype. V gene TRBV7-9 combines with J gene TRBJ2-5; D is perhaps TRBD2 (6 bases). Germline values: CDR1 SEHNR, CDR2 FQNEAQ (reference sequence). V was trimmed by 2 bases and J by 5 bases, leaving 9 bases between them. The CDR3 runs to 13 residues. This CDR3 is CASSLIGGETQYF. Written as DNA, the CDR3 is TGTGCCAGCAGCTTAATTGGAGGGGAGACCCAGTACTTC. Variable domain in full (rest from reference TRBV7-9 and TRBJ2-5): DTGVSQNPRHKITKRGQNVTFRCDPISEHNRLYWYRQTLGQGPEFLTYFQNEAQLEKSRLLSDRFSAERPKGSFSTLEIQRTEQGDSAMYLCASSLIGGETQYFGPGTRLLVL.

This clonotype has ten or more counts. The chain couples TRBV6-6 to TRBJ1-1; 8 bases agree with TRBD1. V trimming: 2 bases; J trimming: 0 bases; junction bases outside the gene matches: 8. The V gene's germline CDR1 is MNHNY and CDR2 SVGAGI (reference sequence). CDR3 length: 17 amino acids. The CDR3 bases are TGTGCCAGCAGTTACCCGACAGGGGAGGTCATGAACACTGAAGCTTTCTTT. It codes for CASSYPTGEVMNTEAFF.

In this sample, this clonotype turned up many times. V gene TRBV28 combines with J gene TRBJ1-1, with D possibly being TRBD1 (5 bases). Germline CDR1 and CDR2: MDHEN and SYDVKM. This CDR3 contains 14 residues. With 7 bases removed from V and 8 bases from J, the gap between germline ends came to 20 bases. DNA for the CDR3: TGTGCCAGCACCCAGAGGGGCACCGCTCGGGAAGCTTTCTTT. As protein: CASTQRGTAREAFF.

This clonotype was counted ten times or more. This chain joins TRBV28 and TRBJ2-1; 9 positions agree with TRBD2. The CDR3 runs to 15 residues. The germline V gene has CDR1 MDHEN and CDR2 SYDVKM. V shed 8 bases and J 6 bases; nucleotides not matched to a gene: 11. CDR3 bases: TGTGCCAGCGGCGGGGGGGCGCTGCTGGGCAATGAGCAGTTCTTC. This codes for CASGGGALLGNEQFF.

As regards this clonotype: The missing conserved phenylalanine or tryptophan at the end of this CDR3 makes a read error likely. This sequence joins TRBV10-3 and TRBJ1-6; a weak D match, TRBD1 (5 bases). Trimming left V 3 bases short and J 6 bases short, with 15 bases between. Germline values: CDR1 ENHRY, CDR2 SYGVKD. The CDR3 is 16 amino acids. As DNA, the CDR3 is TGTGCCATCAGTGATCGGACACCTGAGCGTAATTCACCCCTCCACTTG. It encodes CAISDRTPERNSPLHL.

This clonotype was seen at least ten times. The J gene is TRBJ2-2, the V gene TRBV7-9; D not resolved. This CDR3 region has 20 residues. V shed 4 bases and J shed 5 bases, with 29 bases lying between them. The germline V gene has CDR1 SEHNR and CDR2 FQNEAQ (reference sequence). The DNA of the CDR3 is TGTGCCAGCAGCTCCAGACACTCAGTTATCCACCTCCGCCCGACCGGGGAGCTGTTTTTT. This sequence encodes CASSSRHSVIHLRPTGELFF.

Only a few counts were recorded for this clonotype. The genes are TRBV4-2 and TRBJ2-5; the D call may be TRBD1 or TRBD2 (5 bases each). The CDR3 has 16 residues. In germline, CDR1 is LGHNA, CDR2 YNFKEQ. V dropped 3 bases and J dropped 5 bases, with 19 bases sitting between them. Here the CDR3 reads CASSQVGGDLGETQYF. CDR3 sequence (DNA): TGTGCCAGCAGCCAGGTTGGGGGAGATTTGGGCGAGACCCAGTACTTC.

This clonotype was counted many times. The CDR3 protein is CASSRPRGRTGELFF. The CDR3, as DNA: TGTGCCAGCAGTCGGCCGAGGGGCCGAACCGGGGAGCTGTTTTTT. The genes are TRBV7-9 and TRBJ2-2; D may correspond to TRBD1 or TRBD2 (5 bases each). CDR1 and CDR2 (germline): SEHNR, FQNEAQ (reference sequence). Trimming removed 6 bases from V and 5 bases from J, with 16 bases in between. The CDR3 has 15 residues. Together with reference TRBV7-9 and TRBJ2-2, the CDR3 gives the full variable domain: DTGVSQNPRHKITKRGQNVTFRCDPISEHNRLYWYRQTLGQGPEFLTYFQNEAQLEKSRLLSDRFSAERPKGSFSTLEIQRTEQGDSAMYLCASSRPRGRTGELFFGEGSRLTVL.

The chain links TRBV19 to TRBJ1-4; 7 bases line up with TRBD1. This CDR3 has 15 residues. J lost 10 bases, V lost 7 bases, and 15 bases had no gene match. Germline assignment: CDR1 LNHDA and CDR2 SQIVND (reference sequence). The CDR3 spells CASTQTQGVEGKLFF. CDR3 coding DNA: TGTGCCAGTACTCAGACTCAGGGGGTTGAAGGAAAACTGTTTTTT.

Many counts were recorded for this clonotype. The J gene is TRBJ1-4, the V gene TRBV11-2, with D unclear. The CDR3 sequence is 13 residues long. The V end was cut by 3 bases, the J end by 6 bases, with 8 bases between. The germline CDR1 and CDR2 sequences are SGHAT and FQNNGV. The CDR3 bases are TGTGCCAGCAGCTTCAACGGGTATGAAAAACTGTTTTTT. Protein: CASSFNGYEKLFF. The entire variable domain, with the rest obtained from reference TRBV11-2 and TRBJ1-4, is as follows: EAGVAQSPRYKIIEKRQSVAFWCNPISGHATLYWYQQILGQGPKLLIQFQNNGVVDDSQLPKDRFSAERLKGVDSTLKIQPAKLEDSAVYLCASSFNGYEKLFFGSGTQLSVL.

Regarding this clonotype: One end of the junction is discordant with germline, which a read error may explain. The chain joins TRBV29-1 to TRBJ1-6, with 11 bases fitting TRBD1. Germline CDR1 SQVTM, CDR2 ANQGSEA. The CDR3 loop spans 12 amino acids. The CDR3 loop is CSVGEPGQGVRF. DNA of the CDR3: TGCAGCGTTGGGGAACCGGGACAGGGGGTCCGCTTT.

This clonotype showed up many times. The rearrangement uses TRBV20-1 and TRBJ1-6; 7 bases are shared with TRBD1. There are 13 residues in the CDR3. Losses at the gene ends were 4 bases for V and 10 bases for J; bases not matched to a gene: 7. The germline gives CDR1 DFQATT, CDR2 SNEGSKA (reference sequence). The CDR3 loop is CSATRGMDSPLHF. Written as DNA, the CDR3 is TGCAGTGCTACCAGGGGGATGGACTCACCCCTCCACTTT.

This clonotype was picked up many times. This rearrangement joins TRBV12-3 or TRBV12-4 to TRBJ2-7, with TRBD1 identical over 7 bases. The CDR3 totals 14 residues. The V and J ends lost 5 bases and 1 base, in that order; junction bases with no gene match: 5. The CDR3 nucleotides read TGTGCCAGCAGTCCTGACAGGGAGTCCTACGAGCAGTACTTC. This encodes CASSPDRESYEQYF.